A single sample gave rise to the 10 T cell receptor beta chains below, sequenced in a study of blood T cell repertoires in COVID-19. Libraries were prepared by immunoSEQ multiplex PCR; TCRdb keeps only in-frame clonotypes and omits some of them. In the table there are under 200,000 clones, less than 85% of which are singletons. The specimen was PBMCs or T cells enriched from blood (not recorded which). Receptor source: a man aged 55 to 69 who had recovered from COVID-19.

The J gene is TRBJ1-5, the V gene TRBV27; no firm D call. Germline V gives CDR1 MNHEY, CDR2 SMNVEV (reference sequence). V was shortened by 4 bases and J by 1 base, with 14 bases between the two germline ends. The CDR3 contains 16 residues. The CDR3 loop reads CASSSNNPGSNQPQHF. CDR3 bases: TGTGCCAGCAGTTCAAACAACCCGGGAAGCAATCAGCCCCAGCATTTT.

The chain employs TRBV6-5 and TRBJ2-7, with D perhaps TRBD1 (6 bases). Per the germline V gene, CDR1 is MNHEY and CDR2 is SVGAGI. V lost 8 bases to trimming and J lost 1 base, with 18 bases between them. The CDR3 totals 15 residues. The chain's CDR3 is CASALTQGPSYEQYF. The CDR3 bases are TGTGCCAGCGCACTGACCCAGGGGCCATCCTACGAGCAGTACTTC.

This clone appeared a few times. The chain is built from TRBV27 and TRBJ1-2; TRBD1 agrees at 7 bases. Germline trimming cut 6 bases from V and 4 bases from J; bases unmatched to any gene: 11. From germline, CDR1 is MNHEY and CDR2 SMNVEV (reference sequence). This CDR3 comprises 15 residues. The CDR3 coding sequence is TGTGCCAGCAGCCCAGGAGGGGGCCCCCTCTATGGCTACACCTTC. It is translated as CASSPGGGPLYGYTF.

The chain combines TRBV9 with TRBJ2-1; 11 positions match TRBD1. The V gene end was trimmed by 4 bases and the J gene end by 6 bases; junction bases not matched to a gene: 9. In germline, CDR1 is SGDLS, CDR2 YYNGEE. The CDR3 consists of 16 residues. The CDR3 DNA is TGTGCCAGCAGCTCACGGTTGGGGACAGGGGGCAATGAGCAGTTCTTC. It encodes CASSSRLGTGGNEQFF.

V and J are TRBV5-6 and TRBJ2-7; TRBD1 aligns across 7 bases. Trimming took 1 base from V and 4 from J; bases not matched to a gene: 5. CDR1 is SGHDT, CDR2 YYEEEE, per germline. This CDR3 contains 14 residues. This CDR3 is CASSLTGEGYEQYF. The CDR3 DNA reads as TGTGCCAGCAGCTTGACAGGGGAAGGATACGAGCAGTACTTC. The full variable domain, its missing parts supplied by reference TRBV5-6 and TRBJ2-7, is DAGVTQSPTHLIKTRGQQVTLRCSPKSGHDTVSWYQQALGQGPQFIFQYYEEEERQRGNFPDRFSGHQFPNYSSELNVNALLLGDSALYLCASSLTGEGYEQYFGPGTRLTVT.

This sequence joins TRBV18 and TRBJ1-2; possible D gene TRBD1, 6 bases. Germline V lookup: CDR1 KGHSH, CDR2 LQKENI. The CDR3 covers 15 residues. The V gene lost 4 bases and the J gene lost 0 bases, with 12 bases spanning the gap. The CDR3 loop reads CASSLERTANYGYTF. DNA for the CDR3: TGTGCCAGCTCACTTGAGAGGACAGCTAACTATGGCTACACCTTC.

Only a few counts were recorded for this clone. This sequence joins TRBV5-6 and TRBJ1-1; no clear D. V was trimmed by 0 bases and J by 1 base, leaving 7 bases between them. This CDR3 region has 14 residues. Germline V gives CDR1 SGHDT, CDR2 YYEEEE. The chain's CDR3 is CASSLGLKNTEAFF. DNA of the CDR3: TGTGCCAGCAGCTTGGGACTGAAGAACACTGAAGCTTTCTTT.

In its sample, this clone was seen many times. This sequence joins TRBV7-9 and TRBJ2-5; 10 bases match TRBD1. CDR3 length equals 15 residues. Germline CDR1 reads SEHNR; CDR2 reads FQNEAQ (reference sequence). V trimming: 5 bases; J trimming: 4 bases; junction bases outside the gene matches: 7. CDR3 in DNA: TGTGCCAGCAGCGCGAACGACAGGGGGCGAGAGACCCAGTACTTC. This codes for CASSANDRGRETQYF.

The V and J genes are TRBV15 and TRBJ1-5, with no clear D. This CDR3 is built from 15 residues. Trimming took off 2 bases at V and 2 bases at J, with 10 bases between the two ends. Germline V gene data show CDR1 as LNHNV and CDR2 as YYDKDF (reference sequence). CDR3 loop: CATSRPEGGNQPQHF. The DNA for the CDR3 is TGTGCCACCAGCAGACCCGAGGGTGGCAATCAGCCCCAGCATTTT. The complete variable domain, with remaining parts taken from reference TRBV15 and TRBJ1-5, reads DAMVIQNPRYQVTQFGKPVTLSCSQTLNHNVMYWYQQKSSQAPKLLFHYYDKDFNNEADTPDNFQSRRPNTSFCFLDIRSPGLGDTAMYLCATSRPEGGNQPQHFGDGTRLSIL.

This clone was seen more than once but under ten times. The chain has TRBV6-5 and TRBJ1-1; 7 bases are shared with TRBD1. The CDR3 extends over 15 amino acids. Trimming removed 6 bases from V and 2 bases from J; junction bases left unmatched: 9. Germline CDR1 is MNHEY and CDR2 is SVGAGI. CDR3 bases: TGTGCCAGCAGCCGACCAGGGGGTCCCAACACTGAAGCTTTCTTT. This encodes CASSRPGGPNTEAFF.